This T cell receptor (beta chain) was obtained from a study of T cell repertoires in cytomegalovirus infection. On the study more broadly: Use of recently identified HLA-C-restricted and well-studied HLA-B-restricted CMV epitopes was part of the study. Based on public TCR beta signatures, there were indications of CMV infection and of a matching HLA type. Study-level points and caveats: HLA-C-restricted CMV clonotypes gave the most frequent clonotype in two of eight donors.

Comments on this clonotype: Its antigen is not known.

One entry per CDR3 protein results from TCRdb running MiXCR on the reads. The sample holds 51,000 or so distinct CDR3 sequences, 15% to 20% seen once. CDR1 and CDR2 from the germline V gene are SGHVS and FQNEAQ. This CDR3 region has 12 residues. Trimming removed 3 bases at V and 0 bases at J, with 1 base between. This clonotype originated in a human donor in good health (CMV status not recorded). Some clones in this sample may be carry-over from other donors' samples. This sample comprised CD8+ T cells from cultured PBMCs, obtained from culture after CMV antigen stimulation. The chain carries TRBV7-8 and TRBJ2-3; D is ambiguous. The CDR3 nucleotides are TGTGCCAGCAGCTTTAGCACAGATACGCAGTATTTT. Translation: CASSFSTDTQYF.